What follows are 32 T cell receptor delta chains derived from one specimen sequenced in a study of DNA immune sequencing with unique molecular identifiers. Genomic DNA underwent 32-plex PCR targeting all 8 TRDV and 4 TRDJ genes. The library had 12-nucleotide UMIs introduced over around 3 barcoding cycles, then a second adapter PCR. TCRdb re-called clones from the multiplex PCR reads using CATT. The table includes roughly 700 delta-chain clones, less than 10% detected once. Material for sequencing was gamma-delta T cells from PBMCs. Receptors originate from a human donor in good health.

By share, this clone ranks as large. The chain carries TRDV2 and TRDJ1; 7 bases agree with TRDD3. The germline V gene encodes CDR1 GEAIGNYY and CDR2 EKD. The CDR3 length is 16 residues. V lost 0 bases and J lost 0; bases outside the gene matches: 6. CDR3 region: CACDTWGNRYTDKLIF. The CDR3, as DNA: TGTGCCTGTGACACCTGGGGGAACCGGTACACCGATAAACTCATCTTT.

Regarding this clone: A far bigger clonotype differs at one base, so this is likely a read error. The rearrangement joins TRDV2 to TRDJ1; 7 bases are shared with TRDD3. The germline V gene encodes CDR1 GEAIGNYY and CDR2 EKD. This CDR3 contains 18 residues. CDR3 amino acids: CAYDTVVTGVEGTDKLIF. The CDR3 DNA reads TGTGCCTATGACACCGTGGTCACTGGGGTGGAGGGTACCGATAAACTCATCTTT.

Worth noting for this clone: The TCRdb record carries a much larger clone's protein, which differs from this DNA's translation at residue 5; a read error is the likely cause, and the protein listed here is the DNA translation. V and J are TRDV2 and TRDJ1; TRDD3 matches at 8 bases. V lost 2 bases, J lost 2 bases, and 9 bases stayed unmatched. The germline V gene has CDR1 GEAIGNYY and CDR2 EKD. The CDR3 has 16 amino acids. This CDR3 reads CACDNVGDTRTDKLIF. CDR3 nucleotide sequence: TGTGCCTGTGACAACGTTGGGGATACACGAACCGATAAACTCATCTTT.

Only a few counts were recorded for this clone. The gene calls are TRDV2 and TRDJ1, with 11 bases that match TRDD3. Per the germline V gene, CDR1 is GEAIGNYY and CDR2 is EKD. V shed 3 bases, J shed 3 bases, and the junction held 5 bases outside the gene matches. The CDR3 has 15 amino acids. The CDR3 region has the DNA TGTGCCTGTGACCCCCTGGGGGATACATCCGATAAACTCATCTTT. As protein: CACDPLGDTSDKLIF.

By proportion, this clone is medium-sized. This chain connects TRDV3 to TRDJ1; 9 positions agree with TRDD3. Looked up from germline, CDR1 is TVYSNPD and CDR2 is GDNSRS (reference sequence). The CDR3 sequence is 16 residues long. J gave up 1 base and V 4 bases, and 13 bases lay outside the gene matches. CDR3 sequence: CASVGWGYGATDKLIF. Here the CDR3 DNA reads TGTGCCTCAGTTGGATGGGGATACGGGGCCACCGATAAACTCATCTTT.

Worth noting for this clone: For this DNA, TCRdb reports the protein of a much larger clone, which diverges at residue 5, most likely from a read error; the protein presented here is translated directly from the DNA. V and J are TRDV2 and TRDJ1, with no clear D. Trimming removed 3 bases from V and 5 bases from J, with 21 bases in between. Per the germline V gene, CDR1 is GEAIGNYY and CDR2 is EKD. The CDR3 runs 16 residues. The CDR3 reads CACDRLGLVSEDKLIF. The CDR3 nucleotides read TGTGCCTGTGACCGTCTTGGGTTGGTGAGTGAGGATAAACTCATCTTT.

CDR3 in DNA: TGTGCCTGTGACACGGTATTCTCGAGCGGAAAAGGGGATACAATCTCCTGGGACACCCGACAGATGTTTTTC. Its translation is CACDTVFSSGKGDTISWDTRQMFF. The J gene was reported as TRDJ3; the V gene went uncalled; TRDD3, the table's D call, was not compared with the DNA. CDR3 length: 24 residues.

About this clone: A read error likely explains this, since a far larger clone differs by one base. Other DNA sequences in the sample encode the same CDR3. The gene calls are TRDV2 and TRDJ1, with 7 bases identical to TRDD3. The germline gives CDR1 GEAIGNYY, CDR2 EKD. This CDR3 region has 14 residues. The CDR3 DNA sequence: TGTGCATGTGACACAGTAGGCTGGGGGGATAAACTCATCTTT. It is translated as CACDTVGWGDKLIF.

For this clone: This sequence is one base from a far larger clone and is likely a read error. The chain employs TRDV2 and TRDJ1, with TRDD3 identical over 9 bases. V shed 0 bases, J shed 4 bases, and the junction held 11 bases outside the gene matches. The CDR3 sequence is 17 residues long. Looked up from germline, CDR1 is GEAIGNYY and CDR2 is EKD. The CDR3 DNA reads TGTGCCTGTGACACCGTCGGAATACTGGGGGACAACGATAAACTCATCTTT. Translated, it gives CACDTVGILGDNDKLIF.

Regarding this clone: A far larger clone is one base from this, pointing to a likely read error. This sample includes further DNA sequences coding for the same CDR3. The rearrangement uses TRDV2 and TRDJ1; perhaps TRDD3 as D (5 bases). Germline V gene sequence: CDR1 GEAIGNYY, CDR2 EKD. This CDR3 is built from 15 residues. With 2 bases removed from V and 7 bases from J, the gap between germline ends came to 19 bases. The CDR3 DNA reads TGTGCCTGTGACATCTTGGGGAAGCCGGGGGGTAAACTCATCTTT. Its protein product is CACDILGKPGGKLIF.

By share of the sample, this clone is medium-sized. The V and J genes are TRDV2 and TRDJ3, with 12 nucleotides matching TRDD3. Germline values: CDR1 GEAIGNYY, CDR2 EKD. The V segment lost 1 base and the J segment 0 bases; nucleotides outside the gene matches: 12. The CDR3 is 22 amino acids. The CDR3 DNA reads TGTGCCTGTGACACAACCGCTGGGGGATACGGGAGGTTCTCCTGGGACACCCGACAGATGTTTTTC. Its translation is CACDTTAGGYGRFSWDTRQMFF.

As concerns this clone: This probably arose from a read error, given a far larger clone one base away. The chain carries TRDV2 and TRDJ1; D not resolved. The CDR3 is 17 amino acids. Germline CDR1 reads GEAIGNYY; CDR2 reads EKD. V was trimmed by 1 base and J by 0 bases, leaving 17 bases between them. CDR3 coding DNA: TGTGCCTGTGACACTGTTCCGCGGGGCTCGTACACCGATAAACTCATCTTT. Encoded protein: CACDTVPRGSYTDKLIF.

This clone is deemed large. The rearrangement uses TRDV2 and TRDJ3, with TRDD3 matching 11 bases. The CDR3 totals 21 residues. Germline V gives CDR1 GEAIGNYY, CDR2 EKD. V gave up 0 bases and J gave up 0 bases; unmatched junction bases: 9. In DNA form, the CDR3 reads TGTGCCTGTGACACCGCCCCTCTGGGGGATACCAGCTCCTGGGACACCCGACAGATGTTTTTC. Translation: CACDTAPLGDTSSWDTRQMFF.

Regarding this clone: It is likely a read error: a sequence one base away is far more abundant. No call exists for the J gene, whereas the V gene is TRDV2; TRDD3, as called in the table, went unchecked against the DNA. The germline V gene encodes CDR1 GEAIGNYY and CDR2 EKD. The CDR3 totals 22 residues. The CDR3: CACDGVLGDTPPRSWDTRQIFF. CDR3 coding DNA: TGTGCCTGTGACGGCGTACTGGGGGATACCCCCCCCCGCTCCTGGGACACCCGACAGATCTTTTTC.

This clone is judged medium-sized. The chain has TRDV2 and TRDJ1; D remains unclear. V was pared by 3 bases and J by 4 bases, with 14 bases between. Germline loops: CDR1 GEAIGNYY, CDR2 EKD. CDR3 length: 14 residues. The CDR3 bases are TGTGCCTGTGACCCGATCCTGCGACGCGATAAACTCATCTTT. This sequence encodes CACDPILRRDKLIF.

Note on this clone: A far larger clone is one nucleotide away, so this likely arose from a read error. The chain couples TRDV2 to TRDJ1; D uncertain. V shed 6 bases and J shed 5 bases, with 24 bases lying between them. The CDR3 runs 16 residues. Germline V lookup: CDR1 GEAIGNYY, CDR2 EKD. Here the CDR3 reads CACNPLGLVSEDKLIF. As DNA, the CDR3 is TGTGCCTGTAACCCTCTTGGGTTGGTGAGTGAGGATAAACTCATCTTT.

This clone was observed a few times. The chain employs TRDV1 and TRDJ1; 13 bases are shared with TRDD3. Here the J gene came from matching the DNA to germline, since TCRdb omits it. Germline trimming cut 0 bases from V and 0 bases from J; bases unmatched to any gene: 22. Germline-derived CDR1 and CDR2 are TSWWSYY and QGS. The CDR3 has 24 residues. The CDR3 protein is CALGELEAYSVGYWGIRYTDKLIF. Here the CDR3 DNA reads TGTGCTCTTGGGGAACTAGAGGCCTACTCGGTCGGATACTGGGGGATACGGTACACCGATAAACTCATCTTT.

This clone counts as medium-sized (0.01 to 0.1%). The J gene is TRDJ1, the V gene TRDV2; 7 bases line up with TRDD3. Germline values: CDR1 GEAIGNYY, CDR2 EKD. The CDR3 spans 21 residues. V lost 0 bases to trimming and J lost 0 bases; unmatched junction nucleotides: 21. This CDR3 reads CACDTAQGPGGPNLYTDKLIF. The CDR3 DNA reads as TGTGCCTGTGACACCGCGCAGGGCCCTGGGGGTCCCAACCTTTACACCGATAAACTCATCTTT.

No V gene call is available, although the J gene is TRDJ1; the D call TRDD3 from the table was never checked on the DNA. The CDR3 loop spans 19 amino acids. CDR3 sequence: CALGEKVLYWGTSTDKLIF. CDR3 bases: TGTGCTCTTGGGGAAAAGGTCCTCTACTGGGGGACATCCACCGATAAACTCATCTTT.

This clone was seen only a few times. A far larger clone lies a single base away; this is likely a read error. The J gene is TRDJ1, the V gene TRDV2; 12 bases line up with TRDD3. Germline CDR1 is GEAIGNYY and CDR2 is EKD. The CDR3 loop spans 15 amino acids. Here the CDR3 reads CACVPLLGDTDKPIF. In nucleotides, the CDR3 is TGTGCCTGTGTTCCCTTACTGGGGGATACCGATAAACCCATCTTT.

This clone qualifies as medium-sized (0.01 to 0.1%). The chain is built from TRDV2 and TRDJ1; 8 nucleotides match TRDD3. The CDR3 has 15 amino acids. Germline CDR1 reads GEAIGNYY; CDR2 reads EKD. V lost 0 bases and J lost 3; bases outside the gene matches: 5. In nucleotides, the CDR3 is TGTGCCTGTGACACCTTACTGGGGGGGGCCGATAAACTCATCTTT. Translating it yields CACDTLLGGADKLIF.

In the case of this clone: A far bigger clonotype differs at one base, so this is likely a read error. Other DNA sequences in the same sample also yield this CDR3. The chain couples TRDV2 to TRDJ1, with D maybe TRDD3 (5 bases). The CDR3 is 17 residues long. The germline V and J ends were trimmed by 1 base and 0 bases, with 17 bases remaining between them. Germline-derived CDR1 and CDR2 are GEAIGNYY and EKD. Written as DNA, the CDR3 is TGTGCCTGTGACACTGTCCCGGGGGGCTCGTACACCGATAAACTCATCTTT. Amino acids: CACDTVPGGSYTDKLIF.

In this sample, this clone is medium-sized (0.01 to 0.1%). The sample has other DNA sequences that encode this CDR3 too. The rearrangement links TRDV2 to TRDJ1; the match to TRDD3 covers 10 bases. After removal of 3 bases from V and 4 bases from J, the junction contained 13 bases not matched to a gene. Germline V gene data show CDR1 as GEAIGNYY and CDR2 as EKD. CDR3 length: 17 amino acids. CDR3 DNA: TGTGCCTGTGACGGGTTACTGGGGGATCTAAGGGGCGATAAACTCATCTTT. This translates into CACDGLLGDLRGDKLIF.

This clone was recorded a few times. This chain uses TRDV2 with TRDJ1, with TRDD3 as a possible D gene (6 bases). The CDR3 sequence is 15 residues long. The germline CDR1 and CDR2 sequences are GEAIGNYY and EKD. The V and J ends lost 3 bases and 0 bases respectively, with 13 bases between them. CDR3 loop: CACDALGGDTDKLIF. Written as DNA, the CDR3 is TGTGCCTGTGACGCTCTAGGGGGAGACACCGATAAACTCATCTTT.

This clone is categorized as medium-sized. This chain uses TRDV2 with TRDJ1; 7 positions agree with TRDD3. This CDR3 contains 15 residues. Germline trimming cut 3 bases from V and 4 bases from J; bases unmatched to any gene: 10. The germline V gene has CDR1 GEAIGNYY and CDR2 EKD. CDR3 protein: CACDVLGIKVDKLIF. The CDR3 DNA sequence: TGTGCCTGTGACGTACTGGGGATAAAGGTCGATAAACTCATCTTT.

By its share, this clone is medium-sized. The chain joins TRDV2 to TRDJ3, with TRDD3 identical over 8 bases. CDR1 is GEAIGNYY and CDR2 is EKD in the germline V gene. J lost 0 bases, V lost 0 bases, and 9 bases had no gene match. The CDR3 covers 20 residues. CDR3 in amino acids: CACDTATGGLRSWDTRQMFF. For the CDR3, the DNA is TGTGCCTGTGACACCGCGACTGGGGGTCTCCGCTCCTGGGACACCCGACAGATGTTTTTC.

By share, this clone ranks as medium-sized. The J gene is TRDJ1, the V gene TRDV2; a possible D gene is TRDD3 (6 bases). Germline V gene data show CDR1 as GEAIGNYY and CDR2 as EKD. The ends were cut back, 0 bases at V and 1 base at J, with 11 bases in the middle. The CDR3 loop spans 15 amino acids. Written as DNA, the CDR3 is TGTGCCTGTGACACCCTGGGGAGAGCCACCGATAAACTCATCTTT. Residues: CACDTLGRATDKLIF.

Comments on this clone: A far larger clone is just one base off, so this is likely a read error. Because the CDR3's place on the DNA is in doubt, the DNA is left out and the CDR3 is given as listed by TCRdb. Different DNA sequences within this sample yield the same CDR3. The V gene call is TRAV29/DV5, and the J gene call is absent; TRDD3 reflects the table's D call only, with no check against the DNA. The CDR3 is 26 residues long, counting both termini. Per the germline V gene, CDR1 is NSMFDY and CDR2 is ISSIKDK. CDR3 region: CSVLLCSIVPFSRFILGVPYTDKLIF.

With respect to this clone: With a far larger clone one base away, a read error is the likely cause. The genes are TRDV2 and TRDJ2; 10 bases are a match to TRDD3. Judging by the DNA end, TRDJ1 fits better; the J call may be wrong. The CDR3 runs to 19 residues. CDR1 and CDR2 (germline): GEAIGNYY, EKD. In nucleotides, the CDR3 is TGCGCCTGTGACACCGCAGCGGTACTGGGGGATGGCGGAGTTCCTAAACTCATCTTT. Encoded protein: CACDTAAVLGDGGVPKLIF.

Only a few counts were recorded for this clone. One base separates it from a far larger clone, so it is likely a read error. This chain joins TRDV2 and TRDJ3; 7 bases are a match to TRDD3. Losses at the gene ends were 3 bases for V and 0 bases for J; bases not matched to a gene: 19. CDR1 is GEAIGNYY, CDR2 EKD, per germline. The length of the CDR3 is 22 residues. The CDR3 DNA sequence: TGTGCCTGTGACGGCGTACTGAGGGATACCCCCCCCCGCTCCTGGGACACCCGACAGATGTTTTTC. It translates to CACDGVLRDTPPRSWDTRQMFF.

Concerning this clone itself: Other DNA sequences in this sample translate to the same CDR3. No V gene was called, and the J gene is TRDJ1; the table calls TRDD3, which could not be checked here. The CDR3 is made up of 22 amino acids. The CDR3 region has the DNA TGTGCCTGTGACACCGCAAGTACTGGGGGTTTCCGAATTCCCGTACCCACCGATAAGCTCATCTTT. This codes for CACDTASTGGFRIPVPTDKLIF.

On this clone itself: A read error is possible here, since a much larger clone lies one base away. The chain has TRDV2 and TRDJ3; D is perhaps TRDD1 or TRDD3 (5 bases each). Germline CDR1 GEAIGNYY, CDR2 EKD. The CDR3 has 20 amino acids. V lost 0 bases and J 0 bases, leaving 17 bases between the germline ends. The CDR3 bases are TGTGCCTGTGACACCCCGGTGGTGGGGAATAGCTCCTGGGACACCCGACAGATGTTTTTC. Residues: CACDTPVVGNSSWDTRQMFF.